This T cell receptor beta chain was obtained from a study of blood T cells in healthy people across ages. Study results and caveats: Naive and antigen-experienced cells were not separated, limiting conclusive comparison.

A second about 6 to 12 cycle PCR used barcoded and J-beta primers. Each cDNA molecule received a tag from a template-switch adaptor that had 12 random nucleotides. In TCRdb, the 5' RACE reads were re-called with MiXCR into one record per CDR3 protein. This sample yields some 1.1 million distinct CDR3 sequences, of which 30% to 40% are seen a single time; roughly 13% belongs to the top ten. This CDR3 is 16 amino acids long. CDR1 LGHNA and CDR2 YNFKEQ come from the germline V gene. Between the trimmed V and J ends, which lost 4 bases and 5 bases, there was a span of 17 bases. Details on this clonotype: Its cognate antigen is unknown.

Extraction yielded at least 5 micrograms of total RNA per sample. The V and J genes are TRBV4-2 and TRBJ1-4, with D possibly TRBD1 on 5 matching bases. This TCR was sampled from a man between 18 and 35 years old in good health. What was sequenced was blood. CDR3 residues: CASSPSPGTVNEKLFF. As DNA, the CDR3 is TGTGCCAGCAGCCCCTCTCCCGGGACGGTAAATGAAAAACTGTTTTTT.